These T cell receptor beta chains were read from a single sample in a study of blood T cell repertoires in COVID-19. Profiled with immunoSEQ multiplex PCR; TCRdb holds only in-frame clones, not every one. The profile covers tens of thousands of clones, with 70% to 90% appearing a single time and 2.5% to 3.5% taken by the ten largest. Source material: peripheral blood. These receptors were taken from a man in his fifties with COVID-19, enrolled during active disease. CDR3s include the opening cysteine and the closing phenylalanine or tryptophan. The D gene is left open where the match is weak. Part of the rows lack a size; the others show once, few, many or a class for expanded clones.

V gene	J gene	D gene	clone size	CDR3 protein	CDR3 DNA
TRBV4-3	TRBJ2-1	TRBD2	NA	CASSQVGLAGGYARGEQFF	TGCGCCAGCAGCCAAGTGGGGCTAGCGGGGGGATATGCCCGGGGTGAGCAGTTCTTC
TRBV3-1/TRBV3-2	TRBJ2-5	TRBD2	NA	CASSPSSGGAGQETQYF	TGTGCCAGCAGCCCATCTAGCGGGGGGGCGGGGCAAGAGACCCAGTACTTC
TRBV2	TRBJ1-2	TRBD1	few	CASSGQGNYGYTF	TGTGCCAGCAGTGGACAGGGTAACTATGGCTACACCTTC
TRBV10-1	TRBJ1-5	NA	NA	CASSEPRVQPQHF	TGCGCCAGCAGTGAGCCCAGGGTTCAGCCCCAGCATTTT
TRBV29-1	TRBJ2-3	NA	NA	CSVEERLDTDTQYF	TGCAGCGTTGAAGAAAGACTCGACACAGATACGCAGTATTTT
TRBV9	TRBJ1-1	NA	NA	CASSPYGGAENTEAFF	TGTGCCAGCAGCCCCTACGGGGGGGCTGAGAACACTGAAGCTTTCTTT
TRBV5-4	TRBJ1-1	TRBD1	once	CASSPEDRGVGTEAFF	TGTGCCAGCAGCCCCGAGGACAGGGGCGTAGGCACTGAAGCTTTCTTT
TRBV3-1/TRBV3-2	TRBJ2-4	NA	NA	CASSQVVGGDIQYF	TGTGCCAGCAGCCAGGTCGTCGGAGGAGACATTCAGTACTTC
TRBV7-7	TRBJ1-4	TRBD1	NA	CASSENRGHGEKLFF	TGTGCTAGCAGCGAGAACAGGGGGCATGGCGAAAAACTGTTTTTT
TRBV23-1	TRBJ1-4	NA	NA	CASTPLGGLTNEKLFF	TGCGCCAGCACCCCATTAGGAGGGTTAACTAATGAAAAACTGTTTTTT
TRBV9	TRBJ1-1	NA	NA	CASSPRWGEGAEAFF	TGTGCCAGCAGCCCAAGGTGGGGGGAAGGGGCTGAAGCTTTCTTT
TRBV29-1	TRBJ1-2	TRBD1	NA	CSVENRGFDYGYTF	TGCAGCGTTGAGAACAGGGGGTTTGACTATGGCTACACCTTC
TRBV5-4	TRBJ2-2	TRBD1	NA	CASSATGGATGELFF	TGTGCCAGCAGCGCTACAGGGGGCGCGACCGGGGAGCTGTTTTTT
TRBV19	TRBJ2-2	NA	NA	CASNEGNSNTGELFF	TGTGCCAGTAACGAGGGCAACTCGAACACCGGGGAGCTGTTTTTT
TRBV9	TRBJ2-1	TRBD2	NA	CASTLSGGSYNEQFF	TGTGCCAGCACCCTTAGCGGGGGGTCCTACAATGAGCAGTTCTTC
TRBV5-1	TRBJ2-7	NA	NA	CASSLAPGFYEQYF	TGCGCCAGCAGCTTGGCTCCAGGGTTCTACGAGCAGTACTTC
TRBV27	TRBJ2-5	NA	NA	CASAEKGRGETQYF	TGTGCCAGCGCCGAAAAGGGACGGGGGGAGACCCAGTACTTC
TRBV2	TRBJ2-2	TRBD1	NA	CASSPDRGNTGELFF	TGTGCCAGCAGTCCGGACAGGGGAAATACCGGGGAGCTGTTTTTT
TRBV24-1	TRBJ1-5	NA	NA	CASQQGNSNQPQHF	TGTGCCAGCCAACAGGGAAATAGCAATCAGCCCCAGCATTTT
TRBV7-3	TRBJ1-1	NA	NA	CASSRGTGSTEAFF	TGTGCCAGCAGCCGTGGTACGGGGAGCACTGAAGCTTTCTTT
TRBV7-9	TRBJ1-2	NA	few	CASSSARRPNYGYTF	TGTGCCAGCAGCAGCGCCAGGAGGCCTAACTATGGCTACACCTTC
TRBV30	TRBJ1-4	NA	NA	CAWSVRETEKLFF	TGTGCCTGGAGTGTCAGGGAAACCGAAAAACTGTTTTTT
TRBV15	TRBJ2-3	NA	NA	CATSRDLGGATQYF	TGTGCCACCAGCAGAGATCTGGGGGGTGCGACGCAGTATTTT
TRBV6-6	TRBJ1-1	NA	NA	CASRSTSGTPEAFF	TGTGCCAGCAGGTCGACCTCCGGGACTCCTGAAGCTTTCTTT
TRBV4-1	TRBJ1-1	NA	NA	CASSQDPPAVSNTEAFF	TGCGCCAGCAGCCAAGATCCTCCTGCGGTGTCGAACACTGAAGCTTTCTTT
TRBV5-1	TRBJ2-7	TRBD1	NA	CASSLDQGAAYEQYF	TGCGCCAGCAGCTTGGATCAGGGGGCAGCTTACGAGCAGTACTTC
TRBV29-1	TRBJ1-2	NA	NA	CSVSQGNGYTF	TGCAGCGTTTCGCAGGGAAATGGCTACACCTTC
TRBV18	TRBJ1-6	NA	NA	CASSPSIRDSPLHF	TGTGCCAGCTCACCATCAATCCGGGATTCACCCCTCCACTTT
TRBV7-9	TRBJ2-5	TRBD2	NA	CASSPRQTGGQETQYF	TGTGCCAGCAGCCCCAGACAGACGGGGGGTCAAGAGACCCAGTACTTC
TRBV7-3	TRBJ1-6	NA	NA	CASSLTGNYNSPLHF	TGTGCCAGCAGCTTAACCGGGAATTATAATTCACCCCTCCACTTT
TRBV4-1	TRBJ1-6	TRBD1	NA	CASSQEGGRGLSYNSPLHF	TGCGCCAGCAGCCAAGAAGGAGGCAGGGGGCTCTCCTATAATTCACCCCTCCACTTT
TRBV9	TRBJ2-2	NA	many	CASSVGKRGELFF	TGTGCCAGCAGCGTAGGAAAGCGAGGGGAGCTGTTTTTT
TRBV9	TRBJ1-2	TRBD1	NA	CASSGGQGAGYGYTF	TGTGCCAGCAGCGGTGGACAGGGGGCAGGGTATGGCTACACCTTC
TRBV5-6	TRBJ1-2	NA	NA	CASSPMAGGYGYTF	TGTGCCAGCAGCCCGATGGCGGGGGGCTATGGCTACACCTTC
TRBV19	TRBJ2-3	TRBD2	NA	CASSLGLAGASTDTQYF	TGTGCCAGTAGTCTGGGGCTAGCGGGCGCTAGCACAGATACGCAGTATTTT
TRBV10-3	TRBJ1-6	NA	NA	CAISESEAPLHF	TGTGCCATCAGTGAGTCAGAGGCACCCCTCCACTTT
TRBV3-1/TRBV3-2	TRBJ1-6	TRBD1	NA	CAIGQGANSPLHF	TGTGCCATAGGACAGGGGGCGAATTCACCCCTCCACTTT
TRBV28	TRBJ1-2	NA	few	CASTGAGGYTF	TGTGCCAGCACTGGGGCGGGAGGCTACACCTTC
TRBV14	TRBJ2-1	TRBD2	few	CASSHASGGLYNEQFF	TGTGCCAGCAGCCATGCCAGCGGGGGATTGTACAATGAGCAGTTCTTC
TRBV21-1	TRBJ2-1	NA	NA	CASSKRQRGGRNEQFF	TGTGCCAGCAGCAAAAGGCAGCGGGGGGGCCGAAATGAGCAGTTCTTC
TRBV10-3	TRBJ2-5	TRBD1	NA	CAISESTGVGETQYF	TGTGCCATCAGTGAGTCTACAGGGGTGGGTGAGACCCAGTACTTC
TRBV18	TRBJ1-5	NA	NA	CASSPGTHNQPQHF	TGTGCCAGCTCACCCGGGACTCACAATCAGCCCCAGCATTTT
TRBV27	TRBJ2-2	TRBD1	few	CASRSRDPGGITGELFF	TGTGCCAGCAGGAGCCGAGACCCAGGGGGCATCACCGGGGAGCTGTTTTTT
TRBV5-1	TRBJ2-4	NA	once	CASSLAAPDRLAKNIQYF	TGCGCCAGCAGCTTGGCGGCCCCAGACCGACTAGCCAAAAACATTCAGTACTTC
TRBV2	TRBJ1-1	NA	NA	CASSRQPNTEAFF	TGTGCCAGCAGTCGACAGCCTAACACTGAGGCTTTCTTT